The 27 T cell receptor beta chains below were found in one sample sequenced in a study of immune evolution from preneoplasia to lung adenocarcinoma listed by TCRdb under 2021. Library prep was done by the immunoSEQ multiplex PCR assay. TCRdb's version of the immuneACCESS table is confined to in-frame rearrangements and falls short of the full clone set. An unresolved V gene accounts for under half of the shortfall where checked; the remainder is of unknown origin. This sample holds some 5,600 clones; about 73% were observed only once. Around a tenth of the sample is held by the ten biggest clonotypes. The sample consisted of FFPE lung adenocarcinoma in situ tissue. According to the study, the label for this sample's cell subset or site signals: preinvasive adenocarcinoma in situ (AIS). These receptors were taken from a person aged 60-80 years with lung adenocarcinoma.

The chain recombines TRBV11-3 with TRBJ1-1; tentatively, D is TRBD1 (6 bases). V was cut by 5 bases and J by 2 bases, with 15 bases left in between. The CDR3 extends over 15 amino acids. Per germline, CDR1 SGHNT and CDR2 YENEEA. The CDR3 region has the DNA TGTGCCAGCAGCCTACAGGGATCCGGAAACACTGAAGCTTTCTTT. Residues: CASSLQGSGNTEAFF.

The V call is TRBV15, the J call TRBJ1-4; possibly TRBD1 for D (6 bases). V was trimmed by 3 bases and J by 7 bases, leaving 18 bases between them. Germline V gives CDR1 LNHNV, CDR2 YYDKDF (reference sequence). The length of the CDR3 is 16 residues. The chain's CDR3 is CATSSNRDLLFEKLFF. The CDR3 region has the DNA TGTGCCACCAGCAGTAACAGGGACCTCCTTTTTGAAAAACTGTTTTTT.

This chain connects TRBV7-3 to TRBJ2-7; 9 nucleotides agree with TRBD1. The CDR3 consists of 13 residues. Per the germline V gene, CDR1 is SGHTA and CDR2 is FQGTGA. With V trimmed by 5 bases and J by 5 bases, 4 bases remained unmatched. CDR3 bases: TGTGCCAGCAGCCAGGGACAGGGCAACGAGCAGTACTTC. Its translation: CASSQGQGNEQYF.

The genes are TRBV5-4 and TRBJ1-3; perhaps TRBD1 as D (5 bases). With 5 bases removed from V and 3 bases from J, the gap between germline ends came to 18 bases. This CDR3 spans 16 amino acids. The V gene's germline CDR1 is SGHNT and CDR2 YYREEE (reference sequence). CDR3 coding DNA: TGTGCCAGCAGTGAGCCAGGGAGCAGTGGTGGAAACACCATATATTTT. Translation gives CASSEPGSSGGNTIYF.

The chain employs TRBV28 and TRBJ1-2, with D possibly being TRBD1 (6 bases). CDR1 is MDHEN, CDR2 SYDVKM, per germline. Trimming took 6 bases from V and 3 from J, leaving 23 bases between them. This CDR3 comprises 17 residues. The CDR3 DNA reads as TGTGCCAGCAGCCCCCGTAGAGGCTCGGGGGCATACTATGGCTACACCTTC. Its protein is CASSPRRGSGAYYGYTF.

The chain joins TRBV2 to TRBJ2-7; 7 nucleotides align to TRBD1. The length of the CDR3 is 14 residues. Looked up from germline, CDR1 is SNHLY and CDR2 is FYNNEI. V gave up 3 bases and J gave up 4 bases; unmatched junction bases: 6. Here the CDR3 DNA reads TGTGCCAGCAGTGACCGGCGACAGGGATACGAGCAGTACTTC. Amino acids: CASSDRRQGYEQYF.

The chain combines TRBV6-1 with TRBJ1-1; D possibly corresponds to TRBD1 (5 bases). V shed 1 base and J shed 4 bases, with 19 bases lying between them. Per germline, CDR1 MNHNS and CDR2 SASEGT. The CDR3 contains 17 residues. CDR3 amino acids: CASSEVEGAELGTEAFF. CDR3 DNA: TGTGCCAGCAGTGAAGTGGAAGGGGCCGAACTTGGCACTGAAGCTTTCTTT.

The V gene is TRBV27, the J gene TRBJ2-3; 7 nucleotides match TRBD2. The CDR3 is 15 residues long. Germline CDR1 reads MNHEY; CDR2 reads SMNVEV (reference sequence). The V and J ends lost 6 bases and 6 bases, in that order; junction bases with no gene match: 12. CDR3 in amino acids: CASSSLGGGMDTQYF. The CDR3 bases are TGTGCCAGCAGCTCCCTGGGGGGGGGTATGGATACGCAGTATTTT.

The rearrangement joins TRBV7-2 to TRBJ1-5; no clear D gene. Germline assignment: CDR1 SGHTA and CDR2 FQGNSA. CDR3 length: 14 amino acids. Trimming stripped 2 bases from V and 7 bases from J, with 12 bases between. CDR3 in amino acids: CASSLPGSWQPQHF. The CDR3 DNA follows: TGTGCCAGCAGCTTACCGGGATCATGGCAGCCCCAGCATTTT. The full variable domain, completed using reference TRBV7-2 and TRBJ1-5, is GAGVSQSPSNKVTEKGKDVELRCDPISGHTALYWYRQSLGQGLEFLIYFQGNSAPDKSGLPSDRFSAERTGGSVSTLTIQRTQQEDSAVYLCASSLPGSWQPQHFGDGTRLSIL.

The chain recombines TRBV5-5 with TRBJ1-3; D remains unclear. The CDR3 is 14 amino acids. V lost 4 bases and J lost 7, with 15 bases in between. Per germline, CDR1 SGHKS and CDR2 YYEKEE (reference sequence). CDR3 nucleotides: TGTGCCAGCAGCCCGGGAAATTTGGGGAACACCATATATTTT. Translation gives CASSPGNLGNTIYF.

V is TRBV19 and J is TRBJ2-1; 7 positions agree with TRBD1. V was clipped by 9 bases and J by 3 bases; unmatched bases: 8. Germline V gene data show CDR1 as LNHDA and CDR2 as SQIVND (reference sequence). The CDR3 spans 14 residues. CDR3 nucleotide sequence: TGTGCCAGCGGAAGGGGGACAGACTACAATGAGCAGTTCTTC. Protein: CASGRGTDYNEQFF.

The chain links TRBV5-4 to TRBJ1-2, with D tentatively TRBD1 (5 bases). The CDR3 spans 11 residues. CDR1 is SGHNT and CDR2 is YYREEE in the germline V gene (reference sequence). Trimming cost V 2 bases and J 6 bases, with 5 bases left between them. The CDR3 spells CASSFRDGYTF. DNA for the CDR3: TGTGCCAGCAGCTTCAGGGATGGCTACACCTTC. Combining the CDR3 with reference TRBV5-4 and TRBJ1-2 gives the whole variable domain ETGVTQSPTHLIKTRGQQVTLRCSSQSGHNTVSWYQQALGQGPQFIFQYYREEENGRGNFPPRFSGLQFPNYSSELNVNALELDDSALYLCASSFRDGYTFGSGTRLTVV.

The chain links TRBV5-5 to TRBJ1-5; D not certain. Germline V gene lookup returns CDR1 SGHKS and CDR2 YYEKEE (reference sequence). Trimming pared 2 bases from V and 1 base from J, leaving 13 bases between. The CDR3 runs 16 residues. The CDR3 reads CASSFRENLSNQPQHF. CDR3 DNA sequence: TGTGCCAGCAGCTTTCGGGAGAACCTCAGCAATCAGCCCCAGCATTTT.

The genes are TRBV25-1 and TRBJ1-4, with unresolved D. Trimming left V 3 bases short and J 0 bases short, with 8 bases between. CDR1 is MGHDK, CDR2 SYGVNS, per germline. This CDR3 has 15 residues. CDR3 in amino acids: CASSDPDATNEKLFF. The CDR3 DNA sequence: TGTGCCAGCAGTGACCCCGACGCAACTAATGAAAAACTGTTTTTT.

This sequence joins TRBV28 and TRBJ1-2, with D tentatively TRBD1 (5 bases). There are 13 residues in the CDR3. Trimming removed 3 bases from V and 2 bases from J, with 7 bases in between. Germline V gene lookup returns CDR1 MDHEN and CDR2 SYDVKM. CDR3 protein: CASSLYRNYGYTF. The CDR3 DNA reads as TGTGCCAGCAGTTTGTACAGGAACTATGGCTACACCTTC.

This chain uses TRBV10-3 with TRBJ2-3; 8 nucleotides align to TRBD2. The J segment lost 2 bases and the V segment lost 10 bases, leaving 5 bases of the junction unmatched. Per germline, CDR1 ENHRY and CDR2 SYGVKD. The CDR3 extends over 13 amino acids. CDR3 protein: CATRGGATDTQYF. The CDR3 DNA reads TGTGCCACCCGGGGGGGGGCCACAGATACGCAGTATTTT.

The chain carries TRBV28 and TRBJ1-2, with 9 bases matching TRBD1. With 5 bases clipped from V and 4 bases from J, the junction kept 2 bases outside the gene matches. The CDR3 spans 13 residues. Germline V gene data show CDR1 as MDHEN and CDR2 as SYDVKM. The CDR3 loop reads CASSRDRVYGYTF. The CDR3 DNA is TGTGCCAGCAGTCGGGACAGGGTCTATGGCTACACCTTC.

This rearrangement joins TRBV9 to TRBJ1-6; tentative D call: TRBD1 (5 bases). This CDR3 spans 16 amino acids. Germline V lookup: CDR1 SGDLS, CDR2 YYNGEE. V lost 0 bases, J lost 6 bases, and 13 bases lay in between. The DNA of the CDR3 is TGTGCCAGCAGCGTAGGAGCGGGGGTAGGTAATTCACCCCTCCACTTT. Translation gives CASSVGAGVGNSPLHF.

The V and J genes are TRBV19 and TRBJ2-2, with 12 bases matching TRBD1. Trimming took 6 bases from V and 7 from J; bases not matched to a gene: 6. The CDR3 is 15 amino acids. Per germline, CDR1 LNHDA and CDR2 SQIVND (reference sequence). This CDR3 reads CASRKGTGGGGELFF. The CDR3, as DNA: TGTGCCAGTAGGAAAGGGACAGGGGGCGGCGGGGAGCTGTTTTTT.

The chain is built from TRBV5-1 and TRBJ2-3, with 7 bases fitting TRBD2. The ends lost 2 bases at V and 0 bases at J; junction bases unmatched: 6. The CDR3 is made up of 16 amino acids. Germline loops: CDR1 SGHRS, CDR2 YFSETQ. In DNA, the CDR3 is TGCGCCAGCAGCTTCAATGTGCGGGGGAGCACAGATACGCAGTATTTT. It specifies CASSFNVRGSTDTQYF.

The CDR3 spells CASSEQEIDEQFF. The CDR3 DNA reads as TGTGCCAGCAGCGAGCAAGAAATTGATGAGCAGTTCTTC. The rearrangement links TRBV6-6 to TRBJ2-1; unclear D gene. V lost 6 bases to trimming and J lost 8 bases, with 14 bases between them. Germline-derived CDR1 and CDR2 are MNHNY and SVGAGI (reference sequence). This CDR3 has 13 amino acids.

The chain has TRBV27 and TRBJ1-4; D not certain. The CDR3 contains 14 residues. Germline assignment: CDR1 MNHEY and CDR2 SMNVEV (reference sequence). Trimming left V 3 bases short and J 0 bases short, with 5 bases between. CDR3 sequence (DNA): TGTGCCAGCAGTTTCATCGCAACTAATGAAAAACTGTTTTTT. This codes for CASSFIATNEKLFF.

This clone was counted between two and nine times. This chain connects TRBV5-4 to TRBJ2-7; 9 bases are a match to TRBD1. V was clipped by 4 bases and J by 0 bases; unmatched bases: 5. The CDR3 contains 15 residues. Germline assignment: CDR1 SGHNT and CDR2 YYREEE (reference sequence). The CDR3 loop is CASSEGQGFSYEQYF. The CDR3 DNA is TGTGCCAGCAGCGAGGGACAGGGATTCTCCTACGAGCAGTACTTC.

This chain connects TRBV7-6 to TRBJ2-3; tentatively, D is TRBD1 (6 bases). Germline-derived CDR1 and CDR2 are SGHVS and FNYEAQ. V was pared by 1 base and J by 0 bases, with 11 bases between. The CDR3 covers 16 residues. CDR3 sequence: CASSLEGTTSTDTQYF. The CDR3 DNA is TGTGCCAGCAGCTTAGAAGGGACAACTAGCACAGATACGCAGTATTTT.

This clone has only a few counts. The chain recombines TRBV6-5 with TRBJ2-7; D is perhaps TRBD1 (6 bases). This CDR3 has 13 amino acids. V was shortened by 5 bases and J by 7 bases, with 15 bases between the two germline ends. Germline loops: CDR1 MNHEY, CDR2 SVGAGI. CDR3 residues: CASSENQGREQYF. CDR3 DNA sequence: TGTGCCAGCAGTGAGAACCAGGGGAGAGAGCAGTACTTC.

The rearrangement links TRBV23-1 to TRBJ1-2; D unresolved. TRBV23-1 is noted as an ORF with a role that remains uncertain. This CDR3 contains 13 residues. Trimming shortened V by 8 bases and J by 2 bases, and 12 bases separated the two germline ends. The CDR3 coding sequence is TGCGCCAGCCAGAGGGTCCCCAACTATGGCTACACCTTC. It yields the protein CASQRVPNYGYTF.

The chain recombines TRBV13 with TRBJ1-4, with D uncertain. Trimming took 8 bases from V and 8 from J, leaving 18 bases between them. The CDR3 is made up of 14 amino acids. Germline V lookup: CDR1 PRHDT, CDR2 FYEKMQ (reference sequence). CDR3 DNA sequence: TGTGCCAGCCGGACGAGGGAGAGAAGAGAAAAACTGTTTTTT. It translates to CASRTRERREKLFF.